A selection of T cell receptor beta chains follows, all from one sample in a study of blood T cell repertoires in COVID-19. The data were produced by immunoSEQ multiplex PCR, yet TCRdb's version contains in-frame clones alone and is incomplete. The sample carries over 50,000 clones, about 85% recorded once. Source material: peripheral blood. Receptor source: a human donor in a cohort sampled during active COVID-19. Both conserved end residues are trimmed from each CDR3.

TRBJ1-2,13,TRBV6-5,ASTGTGSNSYGYT
TRBJ1-5,14,TRBV7-9,ASSTYRQDSNQPQH
TRBJ2-7,12,TRBV11-2,ASSIGGASYEQY
TRBJ1-5,15,TRBV21-1,ASSPKGRDDSNQPQH
TRBJ1-5,14,TRBV28,ASISSIWGGRQPQH
TRBJ1-5,14,TRBV19,ASSLYRETRHQPQH
TRBJ1-6,13,TRBV28,ASSPLGRVDSPLH
TRBJ1-2,13,TRBV5-5,ASRASAGQDYGYT
TRBJ2-2,12,TRBV18,ASSLTEWPGELF
TRBJ2-5,10,TRBV12-3/TRBV12-4,ASGPVQETQY
TRBJ2-7,13,TRBV7-2,ASSNTGTGFYEQY
TRBJ1-1,11,TRBV18,ASSPTANAEAF
TRBJ1-3,15,TRBV27,ASSIPGQGKVGNTIY
TRBJ2-2,15,TRBV11-3,ASSLGPGLGGPGELF
TRBJ2-7,13,TRBV14,ASSPSPGLATEQY
TRBJ2-7,14,TRBV4-2,ASSQDPWTSGYEQY
TRBJ1-2,15,TRBV28,ANSFGGQGKAAYGYT
TRBJ2-3,12,TRBV3-1/TRBV3-2,ASSPLPDRASRY